This T cell receptor beta chain is from a study of response to subunit inactivated influenza vaccine (dated by TCRdb to 2017 to 2018). Describing the broader study: Deep quantitative profiling of the T cell receptor repertoire was used in the study to follow responses to a trivalent subunit inactivated influenza vaccine. The full study reports these points: It was suggested by the authors that each seasonal influenza vaccination may recruit only a limited number of new T cells.

V gives up 2 bases and J gives up 0 bases, and the segment between their germline ends measures 5 bases. The CDR3, from cysteine to phenylalanine, totals 14 residues. The sequence is cut down to CDR3 DNA, 42 bases in frame from base 1. CDR1 and CDR2, per the germline V gene, are SGHVS and FQNEAQ. As for this clonotype: Its target antigen remains unknown. No much larger clone is present one base from it, and per-base qualities are unavailable.

The library was generated by RT-PCR. Instrument used: Illumina HiSeq 2500. TCRdb reprocessed the public reads (quality trimming at Q25 with fastp, clone calling with MiXCR) and kept in-frame beta chains. Each CDR3 protein appears once, grouped with its most common genes and DNA. The sample includes around 490,000 distinct CDR3 sequences, with approximately 7.7% observed a single time. The ten largest clones represent around 13% of the sample. The TCR was taken from a man between 50 and 70 years old who received an inactivated influenza vaccine. Donor details come from another sample of the same person, matched by shared clones. This receptor chain uses TRBV7-8 and TRBJ2-1; no D gene call is confident. The starting material was PBMCs from blood, obtained roughly 24 months after vaccination. This receptor has the CDR3 CASSLKSSYNEQFF. The bases are TGTGCCAGCAGCTTAAAGAGCTCCTACAATGAGCAGTTCTTC.